The T cell receptor (beta chain) described here comes from a study of OX40 agonist ivuxolimab in advanced cancers. For the wider study: Ivuxolimab, which targeted the costimulatory receptor OX40 (CD134), was an agonistic, fully human IgG2 monoclonal antibody. The paper reports the monotherapy dose-escalation portion (N of about 47 patients) of the phase I ivuxolimab trial. A male proportion of around 80% and a mean age of approximately 55 years, ranging from roughly 23 to 85, were recorded for the dose-escalation cohort. The point of sequencing TCRbeta in the periphery was to test whether ivuxolimab changed TCR sequence diversity and drove clonal T-cell expansion. Three dose-escalation patients achieved partial responses, one with hepatocellular carcinoma and two with cutaneous melanoma. Intravenous ivuxolimab was administered to patients every 2 weeks at six dose levels: 0.01, 0.1, 0.3, 1.5, 3 and 10 mg/kg. Of the approximately 54 dose-escalation patients, hepatocellular carcinoma was present in 19, melanoma in around 15, renal cell carcinoma in 9 and head and neck cancer in 9. Prior anti-PD-1, anti-PD-L1 or anti-CTLA-4 therapy was permitted, and checkpoint inhibitors had been received by about 44% of dose-escalation patients.

Genomic DNA was extracted from sorted cells for sequencing of the TCRbeta CDR3 region. The immunoSEQ Assay was used to sequence the TCRbeta CDR3 regions. As stored in TCRdb, this immuneACCESS dataset retains in-frame rearrangements with V and J assigned. A fraction of the clones does not appear; measured against another copy, unresolved V genes explain less than half of the discrepancy, and the remainder lacks a known reason. In this sample the table shows tens of thousands of clones, roughly 81% of which occur a single time. The ten biggest clones cover more than 30% of the sample. Patients with a history of autoimmune disease or receiving systemic immunosuppression were excluded from the trial. Peripheral blood for TCR sequencing was collected from all dose cohorts at baseline, on cycle 4 day 1, and on cycle 7 day 1. Samples were obtained from an open-label, multicenter, first-in-human phase I dose-escalation trial of ivuxolimab. The trial enrolled adults with locally advanced or metastatic head and neck squamous cell, hepatocellular, melanoma or renal cell carcinoma. CD4+ and CD8+ T cells were sorted separately from peripheral blood before TCR sequencing.

Points the paper makes about the study in general: After ivuxolimab, more expanded clones were found on average in CD8+ T cells than in CD4+ T cells. At doses of 0.1 to 3.0 mg/kg, clonal expansion of both CD4+ and CD8+ blood T cells was observed from baseline to week 6. Low levels of normalized T-cell clonal expansion were also seen in some patients who did not respond. Antigen specificity was not determined for the clonally expanded peripheral T cells. In partial responders in the 0.1-3.0 mg/kg groups, normalized peripheral clonal expansion was found to be among the lowest, especially among CD8+ T cells.

The V and J ends are trimmed by 5 bases and 4 bases, leaving 13 bases between them. The CDR3 holds 13 amino acids from the cysteine to the phenylalanine. The sequence is cut down to CDR3 DNA, 39 bases in frame from base 1. From the germline V gene, CDR1 is SGHTS and CDR2 is YDEGEE. A word on this clone: Its cognate antigen has yet to be identified. Base qualities were left out, and no much larger clone turns up one base away.

This receptor was obtained from an adult with an advanced solid tumor such as melanoma, head and neck, liver or kidney cancer. The specimen was CD4+ or CD8+ T cells sorted from blood, collected in a trial of the OX40 agonist ivuxolimab. Recombination linked TRBV5-8 to TRBJ2-7; TRBD2 is perhaps the D gene, given 6 matching bases. The CDR3 protein is CASSGEVRYEQYF. The DNA sequence follows: TGTGCCAGCAGTGGGGAGGTTAGGTACGAGCAGTACTTC.